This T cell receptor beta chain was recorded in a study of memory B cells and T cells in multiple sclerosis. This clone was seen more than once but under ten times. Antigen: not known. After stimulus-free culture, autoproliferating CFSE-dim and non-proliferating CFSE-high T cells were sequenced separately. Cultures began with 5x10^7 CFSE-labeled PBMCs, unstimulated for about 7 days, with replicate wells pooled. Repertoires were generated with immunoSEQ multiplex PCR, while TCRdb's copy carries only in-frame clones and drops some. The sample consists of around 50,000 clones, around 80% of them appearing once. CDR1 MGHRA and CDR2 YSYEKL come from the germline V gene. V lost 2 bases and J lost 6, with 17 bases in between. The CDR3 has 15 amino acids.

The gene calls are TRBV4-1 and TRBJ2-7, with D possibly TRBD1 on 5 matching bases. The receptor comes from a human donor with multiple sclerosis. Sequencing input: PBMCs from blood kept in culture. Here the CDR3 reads CASSQPYQGSGEQYF. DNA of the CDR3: TGCGCCAGCAGCCAACCCTACCAGGGATCGGGCGAGCAGTACTTC.